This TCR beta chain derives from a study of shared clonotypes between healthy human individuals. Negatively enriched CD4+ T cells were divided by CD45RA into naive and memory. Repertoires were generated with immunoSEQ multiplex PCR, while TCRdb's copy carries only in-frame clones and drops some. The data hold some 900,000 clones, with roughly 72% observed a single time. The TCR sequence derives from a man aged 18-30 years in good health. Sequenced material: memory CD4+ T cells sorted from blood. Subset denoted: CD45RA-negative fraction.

The CDR3 coding sequence is TGTGCCAGTCGAGCGACGGTTACCTACGAGCAGTACTTC. Amino acids: CASRATVTYEQYF. The chain employs TRBV6-1 and TRBJ2-7, with D hard to call. Trimming left V 9 bases short and J 2 bases short, with 14 bases between. CDR1 MNHNS and CDR2 SASEGT come from the germline V gene. The CDR3 sequence is 13 residues long.